This TCR beta chain was identified in a study of blood T cells in healthy people across ages. Primed by a sample-barcoded 5' primer and a J-beta primer mix, a second PCR proceeded for about 7 to 11 cycles. One entry per CDR3 protein results from TCRdb running MiXCR on the 5' RACE reads. There are 700,000 to 1,000,000 distinct CDR3 sequences in the sample; under 45% occur only once, and nearly 20% lies in the top ten. Every donor provided roughly 10 milliliters of peripheral blood. Every sample gave at least 5 micrograms of total RNA when it was extracted. This clonotype was counted a few times. Its specificity is unknown. General study results and limits: Roughly linear declines in TCR beta diversity per million T cells occurred with age.

The CDR3 runs 13 residues. Trimming took 5 bases from V and 6 from J, leaving 12 bases between them. CDR1 SGHTA and CDR2 FQGNSA come from the germline V gene. The chain recombines TRBV7-2 with TRBJ2-3, with TRBD1 as a possible D gene (6 bases). Sequencing was carried out using blood. The TCR originated in a man aged 60 to 69 in good health. The CDR3 protein is CASSRYTGDTQYF. The CDR3 DNA is TGTGCCAGCAGCAGATACACAGGGGATACGCAGTATTTT. The whole variable domain, remainder taken from reference TRBV7-2 and TRBJ2-3, is GAGVSQSPSNKVTEKGKDVELRCDPISGHTALYWYRQSLGQGLEFLIYFQGNSAPDKSGLPSDRFSAERTGGSVSTLTIQRTQQEDSAVYLCASSRYTGDTQYFGPGTRLTVL.